This entry lists 10 T cell receptor beta chains sequenced from one sample in a study of shared clonotypes between healthy human individuals. Here immunoSEQ multiplex PCR was the method, and the copy in TCRdb shows in-frame clones only, minus some. The repertoire includes a few million clones, 85% to 95% of them detected once, and around 0.15% sits in the top ten. The sequencing input was naive CD4+ T cells sorted from blood. This sample's subset: CD45RA+ positively selected. The receptor source for this set is a man between 18 and 29 years old in good health.

This clone has only one observation. The V and J genes are TRBV10-2 and TRBJ1-1; D not certain. Germline assignment: CDR1 WSHSY and CDR2 SAAADI. The CDR3 spans 13 residues. V was cut by 3 bases and J by 4 bases, with 9 bases left in between. The CDR3 DNA reads TGCGCCAGCAGTGACAGTTGGGGCACTGAAGCTTTCTTT. It specifies CASSDSWGTEAFF.

This chain joins TRBV6-1 and TRBJ2-1, with 11 bases aligning to TRBD2. The germline gives CDR1 MNHNS, CDR2 SASEGT. The trim removed 6 bases at V and 6 bases at J, leaving 7 bases unmatched. CDR3 size: 15 residues. The CDR3 bases are TGTGCCAGCAGGGAGGTAGCGGGAGGGTTCAATGAGCAGTTCTTC. It codes for CASREVAGGFNEQFF.

This chain uses TRBV10-3 with TRBJ2-1; D remains ambiguous. Trimming removed 0 bases at V and 0 bases at J, with 15 bases between. CDR3 length: 18 amino acids. Per germline, CDR1 ENHRY and CDR2 SYGVKD. The CDR3 sequence: CAISESKGRSSSYNEQFF. For the CDR3, the DNA is TGTGCCATCAGTGAGTCGAAGGGTCGGAGTAGCTCCTACAATGAGCAGTTCTTC.

The chain couples TRBV6-1 to TRBJ2-3; 9 nucleotides match TRBD2. CDR1 is MNHNS, CDR2 SASEGT, per germline. The trim removed 8 bases at V and 14 bases at J, leaving 11 bases unmatched. The CDR3 has 12 amino acids. The CDR3 reads CASSLDSGSRYF. In DNA form, the CDR3 reads TGTGCCAGCTCCCTCGATAGCGGGAGTAGGTATTTT.

In the case of this clone: This CDR3 is also generated by other DNA sequences in the sample. This rearrangement joins TRBV30 to TRBJ2-5; 8 nucleotides line up with TRBD1. V gave up 1 base and J gave up 4 bases; unmatched junction bases: 2. The CDR3 is 13 residues long. Germline lookup yields CDR1 GTSNPN and CDR2 SVGIG (reference sequence). CDR3 nucleotides: TGTGCCTGGAGTGCTACAGGGGGAGAGACCCAGTACTTC. Protein: CAWSATGGETQYF.

The CDR3 region is CASSWGDYNEQFF. The CDR3 DNA is TGTGCCAGCAGCTGGGGGGACTACAATGAGCAGTTCTTC. V gene TRBV7-8 combines with J gene TRBJ2-1, with D perhaps TRBD2 (6 bases). The CDR3 has 13 residues. Between the trimmed V and J ends, which lost 4 bases and 3 bases, there was a span of 7 bases. The germline V gene has CDR1 SGHVS and CDR2 FQNEAQ.

The rearrangement joins TRBV11-2 to TRBJ2-2, with TRBD2 matching 16 bases. Unmatched junction bases numbered 2, after V lost 4 bases and J lost 6 bases. There are 16 residues in the CDR3. Per germline, CDR1 SGHAT and CDR2 FQNNGV. The CDR3 sequence: CASSSGLAGGSGELFF. CDR3 bases: TGTGCCAGCAGCTCGGGACTAGCGGGAGGGTCCGGGGAGCTGTTTTTT.

This chain connects TRBV7-2 to TRBJ1-5, with D possibly being TRBD1 (6 bases). The CDR3 runs to 15 residues. CDR1 SGHTA and CDR2 FQGNSA come from the germline V gene. Trimming stripped 2 bases from V and 1 base from J, with 9 bases between. The CDR3 DNA follows: TGTGCCAGCAGCTTAAGGCAGGGGAGCAATCAGCCCCAGCATTTT. Translation: CASSLRQGSNQPQHF.

The rearrangement links TRBV19 to TRBJ2-3; 8 nucleotides line up with TRBD2. The V segment lost 7 bases and the J segment 5 bases; nucleotides outside the gene matches: 8. This CDR3 contains 14 residues. Looked up from germline, CDR1 is LNHDA and CDR2 is SQIVND (reference sequence). The CDR3 is CASNPRGGGDTQYF. The DNA of the CDR3 is TGTGCCAGTAACCCCCGGGGGGGAGGAGATACGCAGTATTTT.

The chain uses TRBV19 and TRBJ2-7; 10 nucleotides match TRBD2. This CDR3 comprises 14 residues. CDR1 and CDR2 (germline): LNHDA, SQIVND (reference sequence). V lost 6 bases and J lost 2; bases outside the gene matches: 4. CDR3 bases: TGTGCCAGTAGGTCTAGCGGGAGCACCTACGAGCAGTACTTC. It translates to CASRSSGSTYEQYF.